The sequence of this T cell receptor (beta chain) was determined in a study of patients and donors after allogeneic stem cell transplantation. The CDR3 is made up of 14 amino acids. In germline, CDR1 is SGHRS, CDR2 YFSETQ. J gave up 6 bases and V 0 bases, and 2 bases lay outside the gene matches. MiXCR, applied by TCRdb to the RT-PCR reads, yields one record per CDR3 protein. The data show approximately 160,000 distinct CDR3 sequences, 30% seen once. This chain uses TRBV5-1 with TRBJ2-3; 9 bases match TRBD1. The receptor comes from a human donor who was either an allogeneic HSCT recipient or a stem cell or donor lymphocyte infusion donor (not recorded which). It is not recorded whose cells these are; they may come from a transplant donor. Sequenced sample: blood, either unsorted or a sorted T cell fraction (not recorded which). The CDR3 loop reads CASSLGQGDDTQYF. CDR3 sequence (DNA): TGCGCCAGCAGCTTGGGACAGGGGGATGATACGCAGTATTTT.